The T cell receptor beta chain described here comes from a study of blood T cell repertoires in COVID-19. Profiled with immunoSEQ multiplex PCR; TCRdb holds only in-frame clones, not every one. The sample has about 170,000 clones; 70% to 90% are singletons. The V gene lost 0 bases and the J gene lost 5 bases, with 16 bases spanning the gap. The germline V gene has CDR1 GTSNPN and CDR2 SVGIG (reference sequence). This CDR3 contains 15 residues. Sample: peripheral blood. This chain connects TRBV30 to TRBJ1-2, with D hard to call. The receptor was isolated from a man in his fifties or sixties who had recovered from COVID-19. DNA for the CDR3: TGTGCCTGGAGTGTAATAGGCAGGATTTCTTATGGCTACACCTTC. This sequence encodes CAWSVIGRISYGYTF.